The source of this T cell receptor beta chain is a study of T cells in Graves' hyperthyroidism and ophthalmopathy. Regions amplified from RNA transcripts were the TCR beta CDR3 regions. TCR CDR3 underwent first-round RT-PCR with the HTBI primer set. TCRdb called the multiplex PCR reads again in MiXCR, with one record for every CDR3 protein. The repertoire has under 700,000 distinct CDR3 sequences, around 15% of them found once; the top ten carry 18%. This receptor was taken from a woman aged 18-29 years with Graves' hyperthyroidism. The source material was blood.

The CDR3 loop reads CASRPPGTGANEQFF. For the CDR3, the DNA is TGTGCCAGCAGACCCCCCGGGACAGGGGCCAATGAGCAGTTCTTC. V usage is TRBV27 and J usage is TRBJ2-1; 10 bases match TRBD1. The CDR3 has 15 amino acids. Per the germline V gene, CDR1 is MNHEY and CDR2 is SMNVEV (reference sequence). J lost 6 bases, V lost 6 bases, and 8 bases had no gene match.